A single sample is the source of the 31 T cell receptor beta chains below, sequenced in a study of cytomegalovirus exposure and HLA in healthy donors. Primers for the PCR totalled 60 Vbeta and 13 Jbeta. TCRdb's copy holds only in-frame clones and misses some; the assay was immunoSEQ multiplex PCR. The sample has about 120,000 clones; around 80% are singletons. Specimen: PBMCs. The receptors here all came from a female donor in good health and CMV-seropositive.

The chain is built from TRBV10-3 and TRBJ1-4; 7 nucleotides line up with TRBD1. The germline CDR1 and CDR2 sequences are ENHRY and SYGVKD. V dropped 4 bases and J dropped 4; count of bases not matched to a gene: 0. The CDR3 is 13 residues long. The CDR3 DNA follows: TGTGCCATCAGTGGGGACAGTAATGAAAAACTGTTTTTT. Protein sequence: CAISGDSNEKLFF.

The chain joins TRBV5-1 to TRBJ2-7; 7 positions match TRBD2. There are 15 residues in the CDR3. Germline values: CDR1 SGHRS, CDR2 YFSETQ. The J segment lost 4 bases and the V segment lost 0 bases, leaving 7 bases of the junction unmatched. In DNA form, the CDR3 reads TGCGCCAGCAGCTTGGCGCCTAGCGGTCCGTACGAGCAGTACTTC. Amino acid sequence: CASSLAPSGPYEQYF.

The rearrangement links TRBV15 to TRBJ2-6; TRBD1 aligns across 10 bases. V dropped 5 bases and J dropped 2; count of bases not matched to a gene: 6. The CDR3 is 17 amino acids. The germline V gene has CDR1 LNHNV and CDR2 YYDKDF (reference sequence). CDR3 nucleotides: TGTGCCACCAGCCGGGGACAGGGGAATCCTGGGGCCAACGTCCTGACTTTC. Translating gives CATSRGQGNPGANVLTF.

The chain joins TRBV4-1 to TRBJ2-5, with 13 bases matching TRBD2. V shed 5 bases, J shed 5 bases, and the junction held 14 bases outside the gene matches. Per the germline V gene, CDR1 is MGHRA and CDR2 is YSYEKL. This CDR3 is 18 amino acids long. The DNA of the CDR3 is TGCGCCAGCAGCTACGTTACTAGCGGGGGGGCAGCTCTGGAGACCCAGTACTTC. This gives the protein CASSYVTSGGAALETQYF.

This clone was picked up a small number of times. The chain recombines TRBV9 with TRBJ1-5; no definite D call. The V gene lost 0 bases and the J gene lost 1 base, with 8 bases spanning the gap. Per the germline V gene, CDR1 is SGDLS and CDR2 is YYNGEE. This CDR3 spans 15 amino acids. The CDR3 DNA reads TGTGCCAGCAGCGTAGATGGAGGGAGCAATCAGCCCCAGCATTTT. Translation gives CASSVDGGSNQPQHF.

V and J are TRBV5-1 and TRBJ1-1; D remains ambiguous. CDR3 length: 14 amino acids. CDR1 SGHRS and CDR2 YFSETQ come from the germline V gene. The V end was cut by 1 base, the J end by 0 bases, with 7 bases between. This CDR3 reads CASSLSGLNTEAFF. DNA of the CDR3: TGCGCCAGCAGCTTGAGCGGGTTGAACACTGAAGCTTTCTTT.

The chain employs TRBV7-3 and TRBJ2-1; the match to TRBD2 covers 7 bases. This CDR3 comprises 15 residues. V trimming: 1 base; J trimming: 4 bases; junction bases outside the gene matches: 4. Germline assignment: CDR1 SGHTA and CDR2 FQGTGA. The CDR3 is CASSLMASGYNEQFF. The CDR3 bases are TGTGCCAGCAGCTTAATGGCTAGCGGTTACAATGAGCAGTTCTTC.

The count of this clone is one. The chain has TRBV6-1 and TRBJ2-7, with TRBD1 matching 8 bases. This CDR3 is 13 amino acids long. Germline CDR1 reads MNHNS; CDR2 reads SASEGT. The V and J ends lost 6 bases and 4 bases, in that order; junction bases with no gene match: 5. CDR3 DNA sequence: TGTGCCAGCAGAAAAACAGGGGGGTACGAGCAGTACTTC. This codes for CASRKTGGYEQYF.

The chain employs TRBV19 and TRBJ2-1; 7 positions match TRBD2. V was pared by 6 bases and J by 10 bases, with 6 bases of the junction left unmatched. This CDR3 comprises 12 residues. Germline values: CDR1 LNHDA, CDR2 SQIVND (reference sequence). The chain's CDR3 is CASRGGDWEQFF. The CDR3 DNA reads as TGTGCCAGTAGGGGGGGGGATTGGGAGCAGTTCTTC. Together with reference TRBV19 and TRBJ2-1, the CDR3 gives the full variable domain: DGGITQSPKYLFRKEGQNVTLSCEQNLNHDAMYWYRQDPGQGLRLIYYSQIVNDFQKGDIAEGYSVSREKKESFPLTVTSAQKNPTAFYLCASRGGDWEQFFGPGTRLTVL.

The gene calls are TRBV4-2 and TRBJ1-4, with D possibly being TRBD1 (5 bases). The germline gives CDR1 LGHNA, CDR2 YNFKEQ. The V end was cut by 0 bases, the J end by 8 bases, with 16 bases between. The CDR3 totals 16 residues. The CDR3 bases are TGTGCCAGCAGCCAAGATGTGGGCAGGGTGGGGGAAAAACTGTTTTTT. Translating gives CASSQDVGRVGEKLFF.

The chain uses TRBV7-2 and TRBJ1-3; TRBD1 matches 7 bases. Germline CDR1 and CDR2: SGHTA and FQGNSA. J gave up 4 bases and V 4 bases, and 7 bases lay outside the gene matches. The CDR3 is 15 residues long. The CDR3 sequence is CASSSYNRGGNTIYF. DNA of the CDR3: TGTGCCAGCAGCTCATACAACAGGGGAGGAAACACCATATATTTT.

The chain combines TRBV5-1 with TRBJ1-2; D is unresolved. V dropped 0 bases and J dropped 0 bases, with 9 bases sitting between them. This CDR3 spans 15 amino acids. Per the germline V gene, CDR1 is SGHRS and CDR2 is YFSETQ. The DNA of the CDR3 is TGCGCCAGCAGCTTGGCTACGGGAGCTAACTATGGCTACACCTTC. As protein: CASSLATGANYGYTF.

V usage is TRBV29-1 and J usage is TRBJ2-1; 8 positions match TRBD2. V was clipped by 8 bases and J by 5 bases; unmatched bases: 11. Germline CDR1 SQVTM, CDR2 ANQGSEA. This CDR3 is built from 14 residues. The CDR3 protein is CSSRVGGANNEQFF. CDR3 coding DNA: TGCAGCTCACGTGTCGGGGGGGCTAACAATGAGCAGTTCTTC.

A few counts support this clone. The rearrangement joins TRBV9 to TRBJ2-1, with TRBD2 identical over 8 bases. Germline values: CDR1 SGDLS, CDR2 YYNGEE. V was pared by 6 bases and J by 4 bases, with 9 bases of the junction left unmatched. The CDR3 is 15 residues long. The CDR3 region has the DNA TGTGCCAGCACCCCTCCGGGGGGGGTATACAATGAGCAGTTCTTC. Residues: CASTPPGGVYNEQFF.

The V and J genes are TRBV27 and TRBJ2-7; D is perhaps TRBD2 (6 bases). V was pared by 3 bases and J by 2 bases, with 14 bases between. This CDR3 region has 15 residues. Germline V gene lookup returns CDR1 MNHEY and CDR2 SMNVEV (reference sequence). As DNA, the CDR3 is TGTGCCAGCAGTTTCGTGGTCGGGGGAGCCTACGAGCAGTACTTC. Its translation is CASSFVVGGAYEQYF.

The rearrangement uses TRBV5-1 and TRBJ1-2; 11 bases align to TRBD1. The germline CDR1 and CDR2 sequences are SGHRS and YFSETQ. This CDR3 is built from 15 residues. Trimming at V came to 4 bases and at J to 4 bases, leaving 6 bases not matched to a gene. For the CDR3, the DNA is TGCGCCAGCAGCGTAGGACAGGGGGCTTCCTATGGCTACACCTTC. Residues: CASSVGQGASYGYTF.

This clone was recorded a few times. The CDR3 region has the DNA TGCGCCAGCAGCCAAGACCTCCCGGGATTGAACACTGAAGCTTTCTTT. Amino acid sequence: CASSQDLPGLNTEAFF. The chain joins TRBV4-3 to TRBJ1-1, with no clear D. Germline CDR1 reads LGHNA; CDR2 reads YSLEER. Trimming took 0 bases from V and 0 from J, leaving 11 bases between them. This CDR3 is 16 amino acids long.

The rearrangement joins TRBV6-6 to TRBJ1-2; tentative D call: TRBD1 (5 bases). V dropped 7 bases and J dropped 1 base, with 13 bases sitting between them. The CDR3 covers 14 residues. Looked up from germline, CDR1 is MNHNY and CDR2 is SVGAGI (reference sequence). The CDR3: CASMGLTDNYGYTF. Here the CDR3 DNA reads TGTGCCAGCATGGGGCTAACCGATAACTATGGCTACACCTTC.

The J gene is TRBJ1-2, the V gene TRBV10-3; maybe TRBD1 (5 bases). CDR1 ENHRY and CDR2 SYGVKD come from the germline V gene. The V gene lost 3 bases and the J gene lost 2 bases, with 7 bases spanning the gap. This CDR3 spans 13 amino acids. Written as DNA, the CDR3 is TGTGCCATCAGTGAAGACAGAAACTATGGCTACACCTTC. Translation gives CAISEDRNYGYTF.

The chain links TRBV30 to TRBJ1-6; no clear D. Germline loops: CDR1 GTSNPN, CDR2 SVGIG (reference sequence). Trimming left V 4 bases short and J 7 bases short, with 14 bases between. The CDR3 loop spans 14 amino acids. The CDR3 loop is CAWILRGTNSPLHF. In DNA form, the CDR3 reads TGTGCCTGGATCCTCCGGGGAACAAATTCACCCCTCCACTTT.

This clone has more than one count but fewer than ten. The chain joins TRBV7-2 to TRBJ2-7; D possibly corresponds to TRBD1 (6 bases). V was clipped by 3 bases and J by 3 bases, with 15 bases between them. The CDR3 contains 15 residues. The V gene's germline CDR1 is SGHTA and CDR2 FQGNSA. In DNA, the CDR3 is TGTGCCAGCAGCTTCAGCACAGGGAGCGGCTACGAGCAGTACTTC. Translation gives CASSFSTGSGYEQYF. Variable domain in full (rest from reference TRBV7-2 and TRBJ2-7): GAGVSQSPSNKVTEKGKDVELRCDPISGHTALYWYRQSLGQGLEFLIYFQGNSAPDKSGLPSDRFSAERTGGSVSTLTIQRTQQEDSAVYLCASSFSTGSGYEQYFGPGTRLTVT.

This rearrangement joins TRBV6-6 to TRBJ1-1; no clear D. The germline V gene encodes CDR1 MNHNY and CDR2 SVGAGI (reference sequence). Trimming cost V 0 bases and J 3 bases, with 8 bases left between them. The CDR3 sequence is 14 residues long. The CDR3 is CASSYSGRDTEAFF. DNA for the CDR3: TGTGCCAGCAGTTACTCAGGGAGGGACACTGAAGCTTTCTTT.

The genes are TRBV5-1 and TRBJ2-5; the D gene is possibly TRBD2 (6 bases). The CDR3 is 13 residues long. Between the trimmed V and J ends, which lost 4 bases and 2 bases, there was a span of 9 bases. Germline V CDR1 and CDR2: SGHRS, YFSETQ. The CDR3 protein is CASSAGSQETQYF. DNA for the CDR3: TGCGCCAGCAGCGCGGGGTCGCAAGAGACCCAGTACTTC.

In this sample, this clone turned up a few times. The J gene is TRBJ1-1, the V gene TRBV6-5, with D maybe TRBD1 (6 bases). Trimming removed 6 bases at V and 5 bases at J, with 13 bases between. The CDR3 length is 13 residues. CDR1 and CDR2 (germline): MNHEY, SVGAGI. The CDR3 protein is CASRDRRGTEAFF. In DNA, the CDR3 is TGTGCCAGCAGGGACAGAAGGGGGACTGAAGCTTTCTTT.

V and J are TRBV19 and TRBJ2-1, with 11 positions matching TRBD2. Germline assignment: CDR1 LNHDA and CDR2 SQIVND (reference sequence). The CDR3 sequence is 16 residues long. V gave up 6 bases and J gave up 10 bases; unmatched junction bases: 14. The CDR3 DNA sequence: TGTGCCAGTAGCGACCTTAATAGCGGGGGGGCCGGGGAGCAGTTCTTC. Residues: CASSDLNSGGAGEQFF.

The chain couples TRBV19 to TRBJ1-5; TRBD1 matches at 11 bases. The CDR3 contains 15 residues. Per germline, CDR1 LNHDA and CDR2 SQIVND (reference sequence). V gave up 6 bases and J gave up 6 bases; unmatched junction bases: 7. For the CDR3, the DNA is TGTGCCAGTAGCCCGGACAGGGGGCGCGGTCAGCCCCAGCATTTT. Its translation: CASSPDRGRGQPQHF.

The sample holds a few counts of this clone. This chain joins TRBV28 and TRBJ1-2; 8 bases line up with TRBD1. The CDR3 extends over 12 amino acids. The ends lost 10 bases at V and 7 bases at J; junction bases unmatched: 8. Germline loops: CDR1 MDHEN, CDR2 SYDVKM. The CDR3 region has the DNA TGTGCCACCGACCGACAGGGGTCTGGCTACACCTTC. Translated, it gives CATDRQGSGYTF.

The rearrangement joins TRBV4-1 to TRBJ2-5; D is ambiguous. This CDR3 spans 15 amino acids. Germline V gene sequence: CDR1 MGHRA, CDR2 YSYEKL. Trimming cost V 6 bases and J 0 bases, with 14 bases left between them. The DNA of the CDR3 is TGCGCCAGCAGTCTCTCTGGGCAAAACCAAGAGACCCAGTACTTC. This codes for CASSLSGQNQETQYF.

This clone has a single count. DNA for the CDR3: TGTGCCAGCAGTTGGACTAGCGGGGGGGCCCATACGCAGTATTTT. This codes for CASSWTSGGAHTQYF. This chain links TRBV28 with TRBJ2-3; 15 bases align to TRBD2. In germline, CDR1 is MDHEN, CDR2 SYDVKM. V shed 4 bases, J shed 7 bases, and the junction held 3 bases outside the gene matches. CDR3 size: 15 residues.

This clone was counted a few times. J is TRBJ2-2 and V is TRBV7-3; 8 nucleotides align to TRBD2. V lost 4 bases and J lost 1; bases outside the gene matches: 5. CDR1 SGHTA and CDR2 FQGTGA come from the germline V gene. This CDR3 has 16 amino acids. CDR3: CASSSSGGRNTGELFF. CDR3 nucleotides: TGTGCCAGCAGCTCCTCGGGGGGGCGGAACACCGGGGAGCTGTTTTTT.

The chain uses TRBV18 and TRBJ2-5; 8 bases align to TRBD1. CDR3 size: 12 residues. Per the germline V gene, CDR1 is KGHSH and CDR2 is LQKENI. V gave up 5 bases and J gave up 5 bases; unmatched junction bases: 1. CDR3 DNA: TGTGCCAGCTCAACAGGGGGGGAGACCCAGTACTTC. This encodes CASSTGGETQYF.